This TCR beta chain was recorded in a study of blood T cell repertoires in COVID-19. Study-level background: The cDNA or gDNA used as material had been derived from T cells, B-cell-depleted T cells, or PBMCs.

Profiling relied on immunoSEQ multiplex PCR, and the TCRdb table lists in-frame clones only, not all of them. The data contain under 250,000 clones, 80% to 90% of them singletons. CDR3 length: 13 residues. Trimming shortened V by 6 bases and J by 3 bases, and 9 bases separated the two germline ends. From germline, CDR1 is MNHEY and CDR2 SVGAGI. This receptor was identified in a woman aged 55-69 years who had recovered from COVID-19. This chain uses TRBV6-5 with TRBJ1-5, with D perhaps TRBD1 (6 bases). The material sequenced was peripheral blood. The CDR3: CASRRDTNQPQHF. CDR3 DNA: TGTGCCAGCAGGAGGGACACCAATCAGCCCCAGCATTTT.